A single sample gave rise to the 22 T cell receptor beta chains below, sequenced in a study of blood T cell repertoires in COVID-19. Sequenced by immunoSEQ multiplex PCR; TCRdb stores in-frame clones only, minus some. The repertoire holds 140,000 to 150,000 clones, with roughly 88% as singletons. Sequenced input: PBMCs or T cells enriched from blood (not recorded which). The receptors here all came from a woman in her twenties or thirties with acute COVID-19.

The V and J genes are TRBV7-2 and TRBJ1-2; TRBD1 matches at 7 bases. The CDR3 totals 17 residues. The germline V gene encodes CDR1 SGHTA and CDR2 FQGNSA. The V and J ends lost 3 bases and 8 bases, in that order; junction bases with no gene match: 18. CDR3 nucleotide sequence: TGTGCCAGCAGCTTGTTGGTGGGCGGACAGGCAGGGGAAGGCTACACCTTC. It codes for CASSLLVGGQAGEGYTF.

This clone was observed once. This sequence joins TRBV6-2 or TRBV6-3 and TRBJ2-7, with 9 bases that match TRBD1. This CDR3 has 18 residues. The germline V gene encodes CDR1 MNHEY and CDR2 SVGEGT. The V and J ends lost 0 bases and 7 bases, in that order; junction bases with no gene match: 16. The CDR3 DNA sequence: TGTGCCAGCAGTTACTCGTTCGGTGGCGGGACAGGGACCCTGGAGCAGTACTTC. It is translated as CASSYSFGGGTGTLEQYF.

The rearrangement uses TRBV9 and TRBJ1-5, with a weak D call TRBD1 (5 bases). This CDR3 region has 15 residues. The germline V gene encodes CDR1 SGDLS and CDR2 YYNGEE. Trimming removed 4 bases from V and 7 bases from J, with 18 bases in between. The CDR3 bases are TGTGCCAGCAGCCCCGGCGGGGGGGAGCGGCAGCCCCAGCATTTT. Its protein product is CASSPGGGERQPQHF.

The J gene is TRBJ2-7, the V gene TRBV5-1; D possibly corresponds to TRBD2 (6 bases). The V gene lost 0 bases and the J gene lost 2 bases, with 12 bases spanning the gap. The CDR3 runs to 15 residues. Germline V CDR1 and CDR2: SGHRS, YFSETQ. Written as DNA, the CDR3 is TGCGCCAGCAGCTTGGCGGCGGGATCGGCCTACGAGCAGTACTTC. Amino acid sequence: CASSLAAGSAYEQYF.

J is TRBJ1-2 and V is TRBV28; 8 nucleotides align to TRBD1. The CDR3 runs 16 residues. Germline CDR1 and CDR2: MDHEN and SYDVKM. Trimming cost V 7 bases and J 4 bases; bases outside gene matches: 14. The DNA of the CDR3 is TGTGCCAGCAAGGAGGCAGGGGGCAGCCCGATCTATGGCTACACCTTC. It codes for CASKEAGGSPIYGYTF.

In DNA, the CDR3 is TGTGCCAGCAGCCCCTGGACTAGCGGGAGGACCTACGAGCAGTACTTC. Translation gives CASSPWTSGRTYEQYF. The J gene is TRBJ2-7, the V gene TRBV3-1 (or the pseudogene TRBV3-2), with 14 bases aligning to TRBD2. CDR1 and CDR2 (germline): LGHDT, YNNKEL (reference sequence). The CDR3 covers 16 residues. Unmatched junction bases numbered 4, after V lost 4 bases and J lost 2 bases.

The chain links TRBV5-1 to TRBJ2-6; 7 bases are a match to TRBD2. Trimming at V came to 0 bases and at J to 0 bases, leaving 12 bases not matched to a gene. The CDR3 runs 20 residues. CDR1 SGHRS and CDR2 YFSETQ come from the germline V gene. CDR3 protein: CASSLELVVGEGSGANVLTF. Here the CDR3 DNA reads TGCGCCAGCAGCTTGGAGTTGGTGGTTGGGGAGGGCTCTGGGGCCAACGTCCTGACTTTC.

This sequence joins TRBV11-2 and TRBJ2-1; a weak D match, TRBD2 (6 bases). CDR3 size: 16 residues. V lost 5 bases and J 5 bases, leaving 19 bases between the germline ends. Germline values: CDR1 SGHAT, CDR2 FQNNGV. The CDR3 nucleotides read TGTGCCAGCAGCCCACGTAGGAGCGGGCTTCACAATGAGCAGTTCTTC. It specifies CASSPRRSGLHNEQFF. The whole variable domain, filled in from reference TRBV11-2 and TRBJ2-1, reads EAGVAQSPRYKIIEKRQSVAFWCNPISGHATLYWYQQILGQGPKLLIQFQNNGVVDDSQLPKDRFSAERLKGVDSTLKIQPAKLEDSAVYLCASSPRRSGLHNEQFFGPGTRLTVL.

In DNA form, the CDR3 reads TGTGCCGGTCAGGGGCCCGGGAGCTACACCTTC. It yields the protein CAGQGPGSYTF. The rearrangement links TRBV30 to TRBJ1-2; D possibly corresponds to TRBD1 (6 bases). V was cut by 8 bases and J by 9 bases, with 16 bases left in between. Germline V gives CDR1 GTSNPN, CDR2 SVGIG (reference sequence). CDR3 length: 11 residues.

This chain uses TRBV12-3 or TRBV12-4 with TRBJ2-7, with TRBD1 matching over 7 bases. V lost 5 bases and J lost 3; bases outside the gene matches: 1. The CDR3 loop spans 12 amino acids. CDR3 region: CASSRQGYEQYF. The DNA of the CDR3 is TGTGCCAGCAGTAGACAGGGCTACGAGCAGTACTTC.

The chain links TRBV2 to TRBJ2-7; D is ambiguous. The CDR3 has 14 amino acids. V lost 6 bases and J 5 bases, leaving 17 bases between the germline ends. Per the germline V gene, CDR1 is SNHLY and CDR2 is FYNNEI. This CDR3 is CASSPGFLINEQYF. The DNA of the CDR3 is TGTGCCAGCAGCCCCGGTTTTCTTATCAACGAGCAGTACTTC.

The J gene is TRBJ2-3, the V gene TRBV28; 10 bases agree with TRBD2. The CDR3 contains 15 residues. CDR1 is MDHEN and CDR2 is SYDVKM in the germline V gene. Trimming removed 4 bases from V and 4 bases from J; junction bases left unmatched: 5. The CDR3 DNA reads TGTGCCAGCAGTTCCCTAGCGGGAGTCTCAGATACGCAGTATTTT. It encodes CASSSLAGVSDTQYF.

The table lists this clone with a count of one. CDR3 loop: CATLLFQGGREQYF. The CDR3 DNA is TGTGCCACCCTTCTTTTCCAGGGGGGCCGCGAGCAGTACTTC. The chain is built from TRBV28 and TRBJ2-7; tentatively, D is TRBD1 (7 bases). The V end was cut by 10 bases, the J end by 6 bases, with 22 bases between. Looked up from germline, CDR1 is MDHEN and CDR2 is SYDVKM. This CDR3 region has 14 residues.

The chain is built from TRBV9 and TRBJ2-7; 10 bases agree with TRBD2. CDR1 and CDR2 from the germline V gene are SGDLS and YYNGEE. The length of the CDR3 is 15 residues. J gave up 0 bases and V 4 bases, and 4 bases lay outside the gene matches. The CDR3 coding sequence is TGTGCCAGCAGCCCGAGCGGGAGGGCCTCCTACGAGCAGTACTTC. Amino acids: CASSPSGRASYEQYF. Full variable domain (remainder filled in from reference TRBV9 and TRBJ2-7): DSGVTQTPKHLITATGQRVTLRCSPRSGDLSVYWYQQSLDQGLQFLIQYYNGEERAKGNILERFSAQQFPDLHSELNLSSLELGDSALYFCASSPSGRASYEQYFGPGTRLTVT.

This sequence joins TRBV5-8 and TRBJ2-7, with 7 bases lining up with TRBD2. The CDR3 totals 14 residues. Germline V gene data show CDR1 as SGHTS and CDR2 as YDEGEE. V shed 1 base, J shed 4 bases, and the junction held 5 bases outside the gene matches. The CDR3 region has the DNA TGTGCCAGCAGCTTGTCCAGCGGGGTTTACGAGCAGTACTTC. The encoded protein is CASSLSSGVYEQYF.

V and J are TRBV6-2 or TRBV6-3 and TRBJ2-7; 13 positions match TRBD2. This CDR3 spans 18 amino acids. Looked up from germline, CDR1 is MNHEY and CDR2 is SVGEGT. V was clipped by 1 base and J by 3 bases; unmatched bases: 9. DNA for the CDR3: TGTGCCAGCAGTTACTTACGACTAGCGGGAGGCCGATTCTACGAGCAGTACTTC. It specifies CASSYLRLAGGRFYEQYF.

The genes are TRBV21-1 and TRBJ2-1; the D call in the table, TRBD2, was not verified against the DNA. TRBV21-1 is described as a pseudogene. The CDR3 has 16 residues. The CDR3 is CASSQSGRRSYNEQFF. CDR3 coding DNA: TGTGCCAGCTCCCAAAGCGGGAGGAGGTCCTACAATGAGCAGTTCTTC.

The V and J genes are TRBV7-2 and TRBJ2-7; 10 nucleotides agree with TRBD1. V was clipped by 4 bases and J by 2 bases; unmatched bases: 11. CDR3 length: 17 residues. The V gene's germline CDR1 is SGHTA and CDR2 FQGNSA. In DNA form, the CDR3 reads TGTGCCAGCAGCTACGGAACCCGGACAGGGGGAACCTACGAGCAGTACTTC. Protein product: CASSYGTRTGGTYEQYF. The entire variable domain, with the rest obtained from reference TRBV7-2 and TRBJ2-7, is as follows: GAGVSQSPSNKVTEKGKDVELRCDPISGHTALYWYRQSLGQGLEFLIYFQGNSAPDKSGLPSDRFSAERTGGSVSTLTIQRTQQEDSAVYLCASSYGTRTGGTYEQYFGPGTRLTVT.

Regarding this clone: This same CDR3 is encoded by further DNA sequences in the sample. The chain has TRBV27 and TRBJ2-7, with D hard to call. This CDR3 comprises 13 residues. Trimming removed 3 bases at V and 1 base at J, with 7 bases between. Germline values: CDR1 MNHEY, CDR2 SMNVEV (reference sequence). As DNA, the CDR3 is TGTGCCAGCAGTTTTGGGCAGTCCTACGAGCAGTACTTC. Protein: CASSFGQSYEQYF.

The rearrangement joins TRBV28 to TRBJ1-2; D is unclear. The germline gives CDR1 MDHEN, CDR2 SYDVKM. V lost 4 bases to trimming and J lost 4 bases, with 13 bases between them. The CDR3 consists of 14 residues. The CDR3 is CASSSPTSPYGYTF. CDR3 in DNA: TGTGCCAGCAGTTCTCCGACATCGCCCTATGGCTACACCTTC.

In this sample, this clone turned up once. This chain joins TRBV18 and TRBJ1-1, with 8 bases identical to TRBD1. Germline values: CDR1 KGHSH, CDR2 LQKENI. CDR3 length: 16 amino acids. Trimming at V came to 3 bases and at J to 1 base, leaving 7 bases not matched to a gene. In nucleotides, the CDR3 is TGTGCCAGCTCACCCGCAGGGGGCGTTCGGAACACTGAAGCTTTCTTT. Protein product: CASSPAGGVRNTEAFF.

J is TRBJ2-4 and V is TRBV28, with a weak D call TRBD1 (6 bases). V was cut by 6 bases and J by 0 bases, with 15 bases left in between. The CDR3 loop spans 16 amino acids. Germline V gene data show CDR1 as MDHEN and CDR2 as SYDVKM. CDR3: CASSSGQTIAKNIQYF. CDR3 nucleotides: TGTGCCAGCAGCTCCGGACAGACTATAGCCAAAAACATTCAGTACTTC.